This T cell receptor beta chain originates from a study of blood T cell repertoires in COVID-19 (TCRdb year 2020). Background on the whole study: Samples covering the acute and convalescent phases of COVID-19 were provided by collaborators in the United States, Italy and Spain. A de-identified subject ID, COVID-19 status, age in years and sex were almost always included in the sample metadata. The repertoires were made available in a free public database intended to serve as a resource for research on the immune response to SARS-CoV-2. Where available, HLA class I and class II types were obtained from metadata supplied by the sample provider rather than from assay-based typing. Samples came from the ongoing ImmuneRACE study (first 160 participants) plus 1,254 subjects from 6 global collaborators. Deeply sampled blood TCRbeta repertoires from subjects exposed to, actively infected with, or recovered from COVID-19 were included in the dataset. The material from the prospective study consisted of cDNA or gDNA derived from T cells, B-cell-depleted T cells, or PBMCs.

In the case of this clone: The antigen it recognizes is unknown. One base away there is no much larger clone; base qualities are not given.

The immunoSEQ Assay, a bias-controlled multiplex PCR, was used to amplify TCRbeta CDR3 regions from genomic DNA. The paper's processing steps were these. Within the assay, amplification of reference gene primers was used to estimate how many nucleated cells each sample contained. To quantify the absolute abundance of each unique TCRbeta CDR3 rearrangement, sequence reads were collapsed and filtered. For each sample, productive Simpson clonality was calculated as the square root of Simpson's diversity index across productive rearrangements. TCRdb took this table from immuneACCESS and kept in-frame rearrangements with V and J called. Such tables lack part of the clones; where checked against another copy, unresolved V genes explain under half of the gap, and the rest is unexplained. Clone size and the V and J calls come from that table; the DNA yielded D and trimming. In this sample the table shows about 53,000 clones, around 80% of which occur a single time. Jointly, the top ten make up more than 13% of the sample.

Study-level results and caveats: Clinical and demographic metadata were provided uncurated, with the amount varying by source and participant.

Collaborating institutions collected whole blood in K2EDTA tubes following their own protocols. For TCRbeta analysis, collaborator samples were shipped as frozen whole blood, as isolated PBMCs, or as DNA extracted from either sample type. The TCR sequence derives from a human donor in a cohort sampled during active COVID-19. The sample consisted of peripheral blood.

The DNA sequence is as follows: TGCGCCAGCAGCTTGGGGGACTCCCGAACGGATGAGCAGTTCTTC. Its protein is CASSLGDSRTDEQFF. The chain uses TRBV5-1 and TRBJ2-1; tentative D gene TRBD2, with 6 bases matching. The germline V gene sets CDR1 to SGHRS and CDR2 to YFSETQ. The cysteine opens and the phenylalanine closes a CDR3 of 15 amino acids. Just CDR3 DNA is preserved here, 45 bases in frame from base 1. The germline ends are 15 bases apart after V is trimmed by 0 bases and J by 8 bases.